This T cell receptor (beta chain) was recorded in a study of identical twins. Notes on the study in general: Cross-sectional statistics underpinned the conclusions; the same donors were not followed. Cord blood beta clonotypes that were abundant carried fewer insertions, and memory repertoires showed no such trend. One should note that invariant MAIT and iNKT cells could partly confound zero-insertion analyses.

As concerns this clonotype: The antigen is not known.

Germline CDR1 and CDR2: WNHNN and SYGVQD (reference sequence). J was trimmed by 4 bases and V by 3 bases; bases with no gene match: 3. The CDR3 is made up of 14 amino acids. All of the donors were Caucasians in good health. TCRdb re-analysed the 5' RACE reads in MiXCR, keeping a single row per CDR3 protein. The sample lists approximately 550,000 distinct CDR3 sequences; approximately 20% were seen once. In addition, the sample was reused for a study of yellow fever vaccine responses in identical twins.

The origin of this receptor is a young woman in good health. The sequenced material came from CD4+ T cells sorted from blood. The chain combines TRBV10-1 with TRBJ2-1; 7 positions match TRBD2. CDR3 residues: CASSDQRGYNEQFF. DNA of the CDR3: TGCGCCAGCAGTGATCAGCGGGGTTACAATGAGCAGTTCTTC.